This T cell receptor beta chain was recorded in a study of blood T cells in healthy people across ages. J lost 6 bases, V lost 6 bases, and 6 bases had no gene match. The CDR3 extends over 14 amino acids. Through a sample-barcoded 5' primer and a J-beta primer mix, a second PCR was run for roughly 6 to 12 cycles. Each CDR3 protein is one row after TCRdb ran MiXCR on the 5' RACE reads. Here the sample spans about 640,000 distinct CDR3 sequences, roughly 58% being singletons. Sequenced sample: blood. This chain joins TRBV12-3 or TRBV12-4 and TRBJ2-7, with 12 bases matching TRBD1. The receptor comes from a man in his sixties in good health. Written as DNA, the CDR3 is TGTGCCAGCAGCCGCGGGACAGGGGGCTCCGAGCAGTACTTC. The encoded protein is CASSRGTGGSEQYF.